The 29 T cell receptor beta chains in this list originate from one sample, sequenced in a study of cytomegalovirus exposure and HLA in healthy donors. The assay was immunoSEQ multiplex PCR, and TCRdb's table has in-frame clones only and misses some. The sample includes about 240,000 clones, roughly 86% seen only once; the top ten take less than 1.5%. Sequenced: PBMCs. The receptor source for this set is a woman aged 25-40 years in good health and CMV-seropositive.

The chain joins TRBV28 to TRBJ2-7; D perhaps matches TRBD2 (5 bases). This CDR3 is 14 amino acids long. V gave up 6 bases and J gave up 3 bases, with 15 bases separating them. Germline CDR1 and CDR2: MDHEN and SYDVKM. CDR3: CASSPYGKLYEQYF. CDR3 bases: TGTGCCAGCAGCCCCTACGGGAAGCTCTACGAGCAGTACTTC.

CDR3 bases: TGTGCCAGCAGGGACTTTGGGACATCCGGGGAGCTGTTTTTT. It encodes CASRDFGTSGELFF. V is TRBV2 and J is TRBJ2-2; TRBD1 might be the D (6 bases). This CDR3 is 14 amino acids long. Trimming removed 6 bases from V and 6 bases from J, with 14 bases in between. Germline CDR1 is SNHLY and CDR2 is FYNNEI.

This chain connects TRBV5-1 to TRBJ2-7; 9 bases agree with TRBD2. The CDR3 loop spans 14 amino acids. V shed 4 bases and J 4 bases; nucleotides not matched to a gene: 6. Germline CDR1 SGHRS, CDR2 YFSETQ. The CDR3 coding sequence is TGCGCCAGCAGCGAAGAGCGGGAGGTGTACGAGCAGTACTTC. It yields the protein CASSEEREVYEQYF.

The chain combines TRBV30 with TRBJ2-2; 7 nucleotides match TRBD1. This CDR3 is built from 13 residues. Germline assignment: CDR1 GTSNPN and CDR2 SVGIG (reference sequence). V dropped 8 bases and J dropped 7; count of bases not matched to a gene: 10. CDR3 amino acids: CASDREQDGELFF. The CDR3 DNA follows: TGTGCCAGTGACAGGGAACAGGACGGGGAGCTGTTTTTT.

The gene calls are TRBV25-1 and TRBJ2-5, with 14 bases identical to TRBD2. Germline V lookup: CDR1 MGHDK, CDR2 SYGVNS. V lost 6 bases to trimming and J lost 5 bases; unmatched junction nucleotides: 11. The CDR3 runs to 17 residues. This CDR3 is CASSPRLAGGPWETQYF. The CDR3 DNA reads as TGTGCCAGCAGCCCCAGACTAGCGGGAGGGCCCTGGGAGACCCAGTACTTC.

This clone was counted once. The chain has TRBV7-6 and TRBJ2-1; D may be TRBD2 (5 bases). The CDR3 covers 18 residues. Trimming cost V 0 bases and J 4 bases, with 19 bases left between them. Per germline, CDR1 SGHVS and CDR2 FNYEAQ. The CDR3 DNA reads TGTGCCAGCAGCTTAGCCCTTGAAGGGAGCAATGTTTACAATGAGCAGTTCTTC. Translated, it gives CASSLALEGSNVYNEQFF.

V is TRBV10-2 and J is TRBJ2-7; TRBD1 matches 10 bases. CDR3 length: 15 amino acids. V dropped 2 bases and J dropped 6; count of bases not matched to a gene: 7. Germline V gene lookup returns CDR1 WSHSY and CDR2 SAAADI. CDR3 region: CASSERTGGSSEQYF. The DNA for the CDR3 is TGCGCCAGCAGTGAGCGGACAGGGGGGTCTTCCGAGCAGTACTTC.

As concerns this clone: Distinct nucleotide sequences in the sample also encode this CDR3. The V and J genes are TRBV29-1 and TRBJ2-3; TRBD2 agrees at 10 bases. Trimming removed 6 bases from V and 3 bases from J; junction bases left unmatched: 6. Germline loops: CDR1 SQVTM, CDR2 ANQGSEA. The CDR3 sequence is 14 residues long. CDR3 protein: CSVEGLASTDTQYF. The CDR3 DNA reads TGCAGCGTCGAGGGACTAGCGAGTACAGATACGCAGTATTTT.

The rearrangement links TRBV2 to TRBJ2-7, with TRBD2 matching over 8 bases. Trimming took 8 bases from V and 2 from J; bases not matched to a gene: 5. Germline V gene lookup returns CDR1 SNHLY and CDR2 FYNNEI. This CDR3 is 13 amino acids long. The CDR3: CASAGLVTYEQYF. CDR3 DNA sequence: TGTGCCAGCGCGGGACTAGTAACCTACGAGCAGTACTTC.

The CDR3 DNA sequence: TGTGCCAGCAGTTTTAGCGACGGGAGCTATCAGCCCCAGCATTTT. Encoded protein: CASSFSDGSYQPQHF. The chain uses TRBV27 and TRBJ1-5; D not certain. V was clipped by 3 bases and J by 5 bases, with 14 bases between them. The CDR3 contains 15 residues. CDR1 is MNHEY, CDR2 SMNVEV, per germline (reference sequence).

The chain is built from TRBV29-1 and TRBJ2-1; the D gene is possibly TRBD1 (7 bases). The V gene lost 6 bases and the J gene lost 8 bases, with 17 bases spanning the gap. This CDR3 has 13 residues. Germline V CDR1 and CDR2: SQVTM, ANQGSEA. CDR3 bases: TGCAGCGTCCCCGCAGGGGGAGGCGATGAGCAGTTCTTC. Its protein is CSVPAGGGDEQFF.

This chain links TRBV6-5 with TRBJ1-1; D gene uncertain. V shed 6 bases and J shed 3 bases, with 11 bases lying between them. The CDR3 extends over 13 amino acids. The V gene's germline CDR1 is MNHEY and CDR2 SVGAGI. In nucleotides, the CDR3 is TGTGCCAGCAGCCTCCTCACAGACACTGAAGCTTTCTTT. Protein sequence: CASSLLTDTEAFF.

This chain links TRBV27 with TRBJ2-7, with 9 bases aligning to TRBD1. Per the germline V gene, CDR1 is MNHEY and CDR2 is SMNVEV (reference sequence). This CDR3 has 17 residues. With V trimmed by 6 bases and J by 4 bases, 16 bases remained unmatched. The CDR3, as DNA: TGTGCCAGCAGCCGCCAGGGACAGGGATCACGTCGGTACGAGCAGTACTTC. It specifies CASSRQGQGSRRYEQYF.

This clone was picked up one time. V usage is TRBV5-1 and J usage is TRBJ2-1, with 11 positions matching TRBD2. Germline assignment: CDR1 SGHRS and CDR2 YFSETQ. Trimming took 4 bases from V and 3 from J; bases not matched to a gene: 9. The length of the CDR3 is 17 residues. CDR3 loop: CASSPLTSGNGYNEQFF. The DNA of the CDR3 is TGCGCCAGCAGCCCCCTGACTAGCGGGAACGGCTACAATGAGCAGTTCTTC.

This chain connects TRBV27 to TRBJ2-2; perhaps TRBD2 as D (6 bases). The V end lost 3 bases, the J end lost 4 bases, and 9 bases lay between the germline ends. CDR3 length: 14 residues. Germline CDR1 MNHEY, CDR2 SMNVEV (reference sequence). CDR3 coding DNA: TGTGCCAGCAGTTTCGGGACTTCCACCGGGGAGCTGTTTTTT. Translated, it gives CASSFGTSTGELFF.

This clone turned up a few times. The rearrangement links TRBV28 to TRBJ2-7; D is ambiguous. The germline V gene encodes CDR1 MDHEN and CDR2 SYDVKM. The CDR3 runs 12 residues. Trimming cost V 3 bases and J 8 bases, with 11 bases left between them. This CDR3 is CASSFNGEKQYF. DNA of the CDR3: TGTGCCAGCAGTTTTAACGGAGAAAAGCAGTACTTC. The variable domain in full, with the rest retrieved from reference TRBV28 and TRBJ2-7, is DVKVTQSSRYLVKRTGEKVFLECVQDMDHENMFWYRQDPGLGLRLIYFSYDVKMKEKGDIPEGYSVSREKKERFSLILESASTNQTSMYLCASSFNGEKQYFGPGTRLTVT.

V gene TRBV4-1 combines with J gene TRBJ2-5; D possibly corresponds to TRBD1 (6 bases). The CDR3 length is 15 residues. The germline V gene has CDR1 MGHRA and CDR2 YSYEKL. V was pared by 0 bases and J by 7 bases, with 15 bases between. The CDR3 sequence: CASSQEGGYVWTQYF. The CDR3 DNA reads TGCGCCAGCAGCCAAGAAGGGGGTTACGTCTGGACCCAGTACTTC.

In this sample, this clone turned up a few times. The J gene is TRBJ1-4, the V gene TRBV18, with no clear D. Trimming stripped 3 bases from V and 13 bases from J, with 6 bases between. CDR1 is KGHSH, CDR2 LQKENI, per germline. The CDR3 spans 10 residues. CDR3 region: CASSPYRLFF. The CDR3 DNA sequence: TGTGCCAGCTCACCCTATCGACTGTTTTTT. Filled out from reference TRBV18 and TRBJ1-4, the complete variable domain reads NAGVMQNPRHLVRRRGQEARLRCSPMKGHSHVYWYRQLPEEGLKFMVYLQKENIIDESGMPKERFSAEFPKEGPSILRIQQVVRGDSAAYFCASSPYRLFFGSGTQLSVL.

The chain combines TRBV7-9 with TRBJ1-1; the D gene is possibly TRBD1 (5 bases). The germline CDR1 and CDR2 sequences are SEHNR and FQNEAQ (reference sequence). V lost 8 bases, J lost 1 base, and 11 bases lay in between. The CDR3 spans 13 residues. The CDR3 region has the DNA TGTGCCAGCTTGGGGCGGGGGAACACTGAAGCTTTCTTT. It encodes CASLGRGNTEAFF.

CDR3 amino acids: CASSPGGGQVNTEAFF. The CDR3 DNA is TGCGCCAGCAGCCCGGGAGGCGGGCAGGTGAACACTGAAGCTTTCTTT. This chain uses TRBV5-1 with TRBJ1-1; D gene unclear. CDR1 SGHRS and CDR2 YFSETQ come from the germline V gene. V was trimmed by 4 bases and J by 0 bases, leaving 16 bases between them. The CDR3 has 16 residues.

This rearrangement joins TRBV15 to TRBJ2-2; 7 bases fit TRBD1. Germline V lookup: CDR1 LNHNV, CDR2 YYDKDF (reference sequence). The ends lost 8 bases at V and 7 bases at J; junction bases unmatched: 7. CDR3 length: 13 residues. The CDR3 bases are TGTGCCACCGGAAATACAGGGGTCGGGGAGCTGTTTTTT. Translation: CATGNTGVGELFF.

This clone was observed a few times. The CDR3 spells CASSPSASGRVSTDTQYF. CDR3 in DNA: TGTGCCAGCTCACCAAGTGCTAGCGGGAGAGTGAGCACAGATACGCAGTATTTT. V is TRBV18 and J is TRBJ2-3, with 10 bases lining up with TRBD2. CDR1 is KGHSH and CDR2 is LQKENI in the germline V gene. The CDR3 is 18 amino acids. The J segment lost 0 bases and the V segment lost 2 bases, leaving 8 bases of the junction unmatched. The entire variable domain, with the rest obtained from reference TRBV18 and TRBJ2-3, is as follows: NAGVMQNPRHLVRRRGQEARLRCSPMKGHSHVYWYRQLPEEGLKFMVYLQKENIIDESGMPKERFSAEFPKEGPSILRIQQVVRGDSAAYFCASSPSASGRVSTDTQYFGPGTRLTVL.

The V gene is TRBV2, the J gene TRBJ2-1; D is uncertain. Germline assignment: CDR1 SNHLY and CDR2 FYNNEI. The CDR3 consists of 12 residues. Deletions cut 3 bases from V and 6 bases from J, with 6 bases between. The CDR3 is CASSELGNEQFF. The CDR3 DNA sequence: TGTGCCAGCAGTGAGCTCGGCAATGAGCAGTTCTTC.

The chain has TRBV7-9 and TRBJ2-5; D call uncertain. Trimming took off 3 bases at V and 7 bases at J, with 9 bases between the two ends. CDR3 length: 12 residues. CDR1 is SEHNR, CDR2 FQNEAQ, per germline (reference sequence). Here the CDR3 DNA reads TGTGCCAGCAGCTTCGCGCTTGGGACCCAGTACTTC. Protein product: CASSFALGTQYF.

The J gene is TRBJ2-7, the V gene TRBV13; 7 nucleotides align to TRBD2. The CDR3 is made up of 14 amino acids. Germline assignment: CDR1 PRHDT and CDR2 FYEKMQ (reference sequence). After removal of 5 bases from V and 6 bases from J, the junction contained 10 bases not matched to a gene. The CDR3 region is CASSPTRAGVEQYF. DNA for the CDR3: TGTGCCAGCAGCCCCACCCGGGCGGGGGTCGAGCAGTACTTC. Full variable domain (missing parts from reference TRBV13 and TRBJ2-7): AAGVIQSPRHLIKEKRETATLKCYPIPRHDTVYWYQQGPGQDPQFLISFYEKMQSDKGSIPDRFSAQQFSDYHSELNMSSLELGDSALYFCASSPTRAGVEQYFGPGTRLTVT.

The V call is TRBV21-1, the J call TRBJ2-7; TRBD2, the table's D call, was not compared with the DNA. TRBV21-1 represents a pseudogene. The length of the CDR3 is 18 residues. The DNA for the CDR3 is TGTGCCACCCCCCTTAAACCCGGGACTAGCGGGGGACCCGACGAGCAGTACTTC. It translates to CATPLKPGTSGGPDEQYF.

This sequence joins TRBV11-2 and TRBJ1-1; TRBD1 matches 7 bases. Germline V CDR1 and CDR2: SGHAT, FQNNGV. The trim removed 2 bases at V and 2 bases at J, leaving 8 bases unmatched. This CDR3 region has 16 residues. In nucleotides, the CDR3 is TGTGCCAGCAGCTTACTTCGACAGGGAAAAAACACTGAAGCTTTCTTT. Protein product: CASSLLRQGKNTEAFF.

This clone was recorded many times. The chain links TRBV14 to TRBJ1-4, with 7 bases aligning to TRBD1. Germline lookup yields CDR1 SGHDN and CDR2 FVKESK. V was pared by 3 bases and J by 0 bases, with 7 bases of the junction left unmatched. The CDR3 is 17 amino acids. The CDR3 region is CASSHLTGDPTNEKLFF. The CDR3 nucleotides are TGTGCCAGCAGCCACCTCACAGGGGACCCAACTAATGAAAAACTGTTTTTT.

V gene TRBV11-2 combines with J gene TRBJ2-7, with TRBD2 as a possible D gene (5 bases). The CDR3 totals 15 residues. Germline-derived CDR1 and CDR2 are SGHAT and FQNNGV. V was cut by 1 base and J by 6 bases, with 16 bases left in between. The CDR3: CASSLGSGSAGEQYF. The CDR3 nucleotides are TGTGCCAGCAGCTTAGGCTCGGGTTCGGCGGGCGAGCAGTACTTC.